These 26 T cell receptor beta chains were all obtained from the same sample, sequenced in a study of blood T cells in healthy people across ages. Next came a second PCR, run for roughly 6 to 11 cycles, which used a sample-barcoded 5' primer along with a J-beta primer mix. TCRdb recomputed calls from the 5' RACE reads with MiXCR, one row per CDR3 protein. Of approximately 800,000 distinct CDR3 sequences listed, more than 20% are singletons. This same sample was also part of a study on T cells of mothers and their children.

Sequenced sample: blood. These receptors came from a boy aged 5-17 years in good health.

The chain is built from TRBV4-2 and TRBJ1-6, with D unclear. Per germline, CDR1 LGHNA and CDR2 YNFKEQ. V lost 3 bases and J lost 5, with 2 bases in between. The CDR3 is 12 amino acids. The DNA of the CDR3 is TGTGCCAGCAGCCACGATAATTCACCCCTCCACTTT. Translating it yields CASSHDNSPLHF.

This chain links TRBV5-1 with TRBJ2-5; D remains unclear. The CDR3 is made up of 16 amino acids. Looked up from germline, CDR1 is SGHRS and CDR2 is YFSETQ. V was cut by 0 bases and J by 2 bases, with 14 bases left in between. CDR3 sequence reads: CASSLAAQFDQETQYF. In nucleotides, the CDR3 is TGCGCCAGCAGCTTGGCGGCCCAGTTCGATCAAGAGACCCAGTACTTC.

This chain links TRBV7-2 with TRBJ2-3, with D perhaps TRBD1 or TRBD2 (5 bases each). Trimming removed 3 bases at V and 9 bases at J, with 19 bases between. From germline, CDR1 is SGHTA and CDR2 FQGNSA. This CDR3 spans 15 amino acids. The DNA for the CDR3 is TGTGCCAGCAGCTTTAGACACCGGGACCCCTTAACGCAGTATTTT. Residues: CASSFRHRDPLTQYF.

The chain has TRBV12-3 or TRBV12-4 and TRBJ1-1; D may be TRBD1 (6 bases). V lost 7 bases to trimming and J lost 0 bases, with 15 bases between them. The CDR3 consists of 15 residues. CDR3 residues: CASTISRGMNTEAFF. CDR3 DNA: TGTGCCAGCACCATCAGTAGGGGGATGAACACTGAAGCTTTCTTT.

This clonotype occurred a few times. V and J are TRBV3-1 and TRBJ1-2; the match to TRBD1 covers 7 bases. The CDR3 sequence is 17 residues long. V lost 0 bases, J lost 2 bases, and 9 bases stayed unmatched. Germline assignment: CDR1 LGHDT and CDR2 YNNKEL (reference sequence). The CDR3 sequence: CASSQEPRQGRNYGYTF. The CDR3 DNA reads as TGTGCCAGCAGCCAAGAGCCAAGACAGGGCCGCAACTATGGCTACACCTTC.

This clonotype turned up a few times. The rearrangement links TRBV10-3 to TRBJ2-3; the D gene is possibly TRBD1 (6 bases). With 3 bases removed from V and 2 bases from J, the gap between germline ends came to 12 bases. CDR1 is ENHRY and CDR2 is SYGVKD in the germline V gene. The CDR3 is made up of 15 amino acids. CDR3 protein: CAISEGQGFTDTQYF. The CDR3 bases are TGTGCCATCAGTGAAGGGCAGGGGTTCACAGATACGCAGTATTTT.

This rearrangement joins TRBV7-8 to TRBJ1-2; TRBD1 aligns across 7 bases. V lost 2 bases to trimming and J lost 8 bases; unmatched junction nucleotides: 8. The CDR3 covers 14 residues. CDR1 is SGHVS and CDR2 is FQNEAQ in the germline V gene. The CDR3 spells CASSLLQGSSGYTF. Written as DNA, the CDR3 is TGTGCCAGCAGCTTACTACAGGGGAGTTCAGGCTACACCTTC. Based on the CDR3 plus reference TRBV7-8 and TRBJ1-2, the full variable domain is GAGVSQSPRYKVAKRGQDVALRCDPISGHVSLFWYQQALGQGPEFLTYFQNEAQLDKSGLPSDRFFAERPEGSVSTLKIQRTQQEDSAVYLCASSLLQGSSGYTFGSGTRLTVV.

This sequence joins TRBV20-1 and TRBJ2-1, with 9 bases lining up with TRBD1. This CDR3 has 15 amino acids. V dropped 3 bases and J dropped 9; count of bases not matched to a gene: 12. Germline lookup yields CDR1 DFQATT and CDR2 SNEGSKA (reference sequence). DNA for the CDR3: TGCAGTGCTAGCGGAGGGACAGGGCGAAGGACTGAGCAGTTCTTC. This translates into CSASGGTGRRTEQFF.

This chain connects TRBV4-3 to TRBJ2-1; D is unresolved. CDR1 is LGHNA and CDR2 is YSLEER in the germline V gene. This CDR3 region has 14 residues. The V end was cut by 1 base, the J end by 15 bases, with 19 bases between. The CDR3 reads CASSQAVVKSPPFF. The CDR3 region has the DNA TGCGCCAGCAGCCAAGCTGTAGTGAAGTCCCCTCCGTTCTTC.

The rearrangement links TRBV30 to TRBJ1-2, with no clear D. This CDR3 is built from 15 residues. V was trimmed by 2 bases and J by 0 bases, leaving 13 bases between them. Germline lookup yields CDR1 GTSNPN and CDR2 SVGIG (reference sequence). CDR3 loop: CAWSLIEDSNYGYTF. CDR3 DNA sequence: TGTGCCTGGAGTCTTATTGAGGATTCTAACTATGGCTACACCTTC.

The gene calls are TRBV27 and TRBJ2-2, with D possibly TRBD2 on 7 matching bases. The CDR3 runs to 14 residues. The germline V and J ends were trimmed by 3 bases and 7 bases, with 12 bases remaining between them. CDR1 MNHEY and CDR2 SMNVEV come from the germline V gene (reference sequence). CDR3 DNA sequence: TGTGCCAGCAGTTTGGGGGGGCTTATCGGGGAGCTGTTTTTT. This sequence encodes CASSLGGLIGELFF.

This clonotype came up a few times. This chain uses TRBV9 with TRBJ2-2; maybe TRBD1 (5 bases). V was shortened by 4 bases and J by 0 bases, with 13 bases between the two germline ends. The germline V gene has CDR1 SGDLS and CDR2 YYNGEE. The CDR3 runs to 16 residues. Here the CDR3 DNA reads TGTGCCAGCAGCCCCAGGGCACCAGCGAACACCGGGGAGCTGTTTTTT. Translation: CASSPRAPANTGELFF. The variable domain in full, with the rest retrieved from reference TRBV9 and TRBJ2-2, is DSGVTQTPKHLITATGQRVTLRCSPRSGDLSVYWYQQSLDQGLQFLIQYYNGEERAKGNILERFSAQQFPDLHSELNLSSLELGDSALYFCASSPRAPANTGELFFGEGSRLTVL.

V gene TRBV18 combines with J gene TRBJ1-1; no clear D gene. The V end was cut by 3 bases, the J end by 6 bases, with 11 bases between. CDR1 KGHSH and CDR2 LQKENI come from the germline V gene. The CDR3 spans 13 residues. The CDR3, as DNA: TGTGCCAGCTCACCCTTGACCGAGTCTGAAGCTTTCTTT. Translation gives CASSPLTESEAFF.

This clonotype appeared a few times. The CDR3 spells CASSLRAPDRDETQYF. CDR3 sequence (DNA): TGTGCCAGCAGCTTAAGGGCCCCGGACAGGGACGAGACCCAGTACTTC. The chain couples TRBV7-2 to TRBJ2-5; the match to TRBD1 covers 8 bases. Trimming took 2 bases from V and 5 from J; bases not matched to a gene: 10. The length of the CDR3 is 16 residues. Germline values: CDR1 SGHTA, CDR2 FQGNSA.

The V call is TRBV3-1, the J call TRBJ1-6; D is perhaps TRBD1 (5 bases). This CDR3 spans 14 amino acids. Trimming removed 5 bases from V and 7 bases from J, with 12 bases in between. From germline, CDR1 is LGHDT and CDR2 YNNKEL (reference sequence). The CDR3 loop reads CASSSAGANSPLHF. The CDR3 nucleotides are TGTGCCAGCAGCTCAGCTGGGGCCAATTCACCCCTCCACTTT.

The chain links TRBV7-9 to TRBJ2-5, with D maybe TRBD1 (6 bases). The CDR3 runs to 14 residues. The V end was cut by 5 bases, the J end by 1 base, with 11 bases between. Germline CDR1 and CDR2: SEHNR and FQNEAQ (reference sequence). CDR3 coding DNA: TGTGCCAGCAGCGCCTGGACAGCCCAAGAGACCCAGTACTTC. This sequence encodes CASSAWTAQETQYF.

The rearrangement links TRBV2 to TRBJ2-3; no clear D gene. Germline V lookup: CDR1 SNHLY, CDR2 FYNNEI. The V end lost 3 bases, the J end lost 1 base, and 11 bases lay between the germline ends. This CDR3 contains 15 residues. In DNA, the CDR3 is TGTGCCAGCAGTGACACACCCTTGGGCACAGATACGCAGTATTTT. It is translated as CASSDTPLGTDTQYF.

The CDR3 region has the DNA TGTGCCAGCAGCGTTGGGGGGGTGAGCACAGATACGCAGTATTTT. Translating it yields CASSVGGVSTDTQYF. The chain uses TRBV9 and TRBJ2-3; 7 bases agree with TRBD2. Germline V gene sequence: CDR1 SGDLS, CDR2 YYNGEE. The CDR3 consists of 15 residues. J lost 0 bases, V lost 2 bases, and 3 bases had no gene match.

On this clonotype: A far larger clone differs by one base, so this is likely a read error. The chain employs TRBV3-1 and TRBJ1-1, with D tentatively TRBD1 (5 bases). The CDR3 extends over 13 amino acids. The germline V gene encodes CDR1 LGHDT and CDR2 YNNKEL (reference sequence). The CDR3: CASSQGGNTEASF. The CDR3 coding sequence is TGTGCCAGCAGCCAGGGGGGAAACACTGAAGCTTCCTTT.

The sample holds a few counts of this clonotype. The V and J genes are TRBV20-1 and TRBJ2-1, with a tentative D call TRBD1 (5 bases). The V end lost 3 bases, the J end lost 6 bases, and 12 bases lay between the germline ends. The CDR3 loop spans 13 amino acids. Germline CDR1 is DFQATT and CDR2 is SNEGSKA (reference sequence). In DNA, the CDR3 is TGCAGTGCTAGCCTACAGGCCAGCAATGAGCAGTTCTTC. Protein sequence: CSASLQASNEQFF.

The genes are TRBV4-2 and TRBJ2-5, with 11 bases lining up with TRBD2. The CDR3 is made up of 16 amino acids. Trimming removed 1 base from V and 5 bases from J; junction bases left unmatched: 6. Germline loops: CDR1 LGHNA, CDR2 YNFKEQ. CDR3 region: CASSQVTSGSGETQYF. The CDR3 DNA reads TGTGCCAGCAGCCAAGTTACTAGCGGGAGTGGTGAGACCCAGTACTTC.

This rearrangement joins TRBV5-1 to TRBJ2-5, with 7 bases aligning to TRBD1. This CDR3 is built from 15 residues. The V and J ends lost 2 bases and 3 bases, in that order; junction bases with no gene match: 7. Germline V gene sequence: CDR1 SGHRS, CDR2 YFSETQ. The CDR3 region is CASSFADRIEETQYF. CDR3 nucleotide sequence: TGCGCCAGCAGCTTTGCGGACAGGATTGAAGAGACCCAGTACTTC. Full variable domain (rest looked up from reference TRBV5-1 and TRBJ2-5): KAGVTQTPRYLIKTRGQQVTLSCSPISGHRSVSWYQQTPGQGLQFLFEYFSETQRNKGNFPGRFSGRQFSNSRSEMNVSTLELGDSALYLCASSFADRIEETQYFGPGTRLLVL.

As to this clonotype: Here the CDR3 omits its conserved ending phenylalanine or tryptophan, so a read error is the likely source. The chain recombines TRBV9 with TRBJ1-3; D is possibly TRBD1 (5 bases). The V gene's germline CDR1 is SGDLS and CDR2 YYNGEE. Between the trimmed V and J ends, which lost 0 bases and 2 bases, there was a span of 9 bases. The CDR3 has 15 residues. Here the CDR3 DNA reads TGTGCCAGCAGCGTAGAAGAGGGGACTGGAAACACCATATATCTT. Translation: CASSVEEGTGNTIYL.

A few counts support this clonotype. This chain links TRBV28 with TRBJ1-2; 7 bases match TRBD1. The CDR3 length is 15 residues. The J segment lost 3 bases and the V segment lost 5 bases, leaving 9 bases of the junction unmatched. Germline CDR1 reads MDHEN; CDR2 reads SYDVKM. CDR3 coding DNA: TGTGCCAGCAGTCCCACCCCAGGGGGTGACTATGGCTACACCTTC. Translation: CASSPTPGGDYGYTF.

The V call is TRBV4-3, the J call TRBJ2-7, with TRBD1 as a possible D gene (6 bases). V lost 2 bases to trimming and J lost 5 bases, with 13 bases between them. The length of the CDR3 is 14 residues. Per germline, CDR1 LGHNA and CDR2 YSLEER. Here the CDR3 reads CASSQRQGSNEQYF. For the CDR3, the DNA is TGCGCCAGCAGCCAACGTCAGGGGAGCAACGAGCAGTACTTC.

The chain recombines TRBV12-3 or TRBV12-4 with TRBJ2-5; 7 bases line up with TRBD2. The length of the CDR3 is 11 residues. The V segment lost 6 bases and the J segment 9 bases; nucleotides outside the gene matches: 4. The CDR3 DNA reads as TGTGCCAGCAGAGAAGCGGGGCCCCAGTACTTC. Amino acids: CASREAGPQYF.